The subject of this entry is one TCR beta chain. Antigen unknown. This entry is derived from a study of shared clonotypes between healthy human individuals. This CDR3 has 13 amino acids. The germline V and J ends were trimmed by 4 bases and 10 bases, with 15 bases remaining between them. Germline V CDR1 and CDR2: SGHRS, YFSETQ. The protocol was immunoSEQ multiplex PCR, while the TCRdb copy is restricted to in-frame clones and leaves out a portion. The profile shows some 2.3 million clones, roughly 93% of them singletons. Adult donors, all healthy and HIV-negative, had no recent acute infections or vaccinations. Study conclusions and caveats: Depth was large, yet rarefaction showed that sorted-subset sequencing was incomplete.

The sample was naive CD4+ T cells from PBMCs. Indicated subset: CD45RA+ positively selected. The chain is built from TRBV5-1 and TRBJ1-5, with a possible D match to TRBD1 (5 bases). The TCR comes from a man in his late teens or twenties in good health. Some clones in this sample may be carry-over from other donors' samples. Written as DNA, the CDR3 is TGCGCCAGCAGCGCGGGACCGTCCAACCCCCAGCATTTT. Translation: CASSAGPSNPQHF.